This T cell receptor (beta chain) was identified in a study of naive and memory T cell subsets. There are a few counts of this clonotype. Regarding treatment: skin biopsy from PPD injection site in Mantoux-positive individual. TCR cDNA received a 3' ligated oligonucleotide that carried a UMI. Four PCR rounds used nested alpha and beta constant region primers plus the SP2 primer. For blood and skin samples, reverse transcription used TCR alpha and beta constant primers. Each CDR3 protein is one row after TCRdb ran MiXCR on the UMI-ligation and nested PCR reads. The table lists tens of thousands of distinct CDR3 sequences, 8% to 13% of them singletons. CDR3 length: 16 amino acids. Unmatched junction bases numbered 13, after V lost 5 bases and J lost 6 bases. Per the germline V gene, CDR1 is MNHNS and CDR2 is SASEGT.

This rearrangement joins TRBV6-1 to TRBJ2-1, with 7 bases identical to TRBD2. The sequenced sample was skin, obtained from a tuberculin skin test site. This clonotype was obtained from an adult in good health. Here the CDR3 DNA reads TGTGCCAGCAGTCCCTCTAGTGGCGGGGGTTCCAATGAGCAGTTCTTC. Translating gives CASSPSSGGGSNEQFF.